The next 2 T cell receptor beta chains were all read from a single sample in a study of radiotherapy plus CTLA-4 blockade in lung cancer. This table comes from immunoSEQ multiplex PCR, and its TCRdb copy is limited to in-frame clones, with some not included. The table includes about 59,000 clones, approximately 76% detected once. The sequences come from peripheral blood, collected from a patient treated with radiotherapy plus ipilimumab. The receptors originated from a human donor with non-small cell lung cancer who had a complete response to radiotherapy plus ipilimumab.

The CDR3 loop is CASSFGGANYEQYF. The CDR3 region has the DNA TGTGCCAGCAGCTTTGGGGGGGCCAACTACGAGCAGTACTTC. This chain links TRBV7-2 with TRBJ2-7; D might be TRBD2 (7 bases). Germline V lookup: CDR1 SGHTA, CDR2 FQGNSA. V lost 3 bases to trimming and J lost 3 bases, with 12 bases between them. This CDR3 contains 14 residues.

The chain carries TRBV9 and TRBJ2-3, with 12 nucleotides matching TRBD2. This CDR3 is 16 amino acids long. CDR1 and CDR2 from the germline V gene are SGDLS and YYNGEE. V trimming: 0 bases; J trimming: 7 bases; junction bases outside the gene matches: 6. The CDR3: CASSVEASGGANTQYF. CDR3 DNA: TGTGCCAGCAGCGTAGAGGCTAGCGGGGGGGCGAATACGCAGTATTTT. The complete variable domain, with remaining parts taken from reference TRBV9 and TRBJ2-3, reads DSGVTQTPKHLITATGQRVTLRCSPRSGDLSVYWYQQSLDQGLQFLIQYYNGEERAKGNILERFSAQQFPDLHSELNLSSLELGDSALYFCASSVEASGGANTQYFGPGTRLTVL.